A single sample gave rise to the 23 T cell receptor beta chains below, sequenced in a study of T cells in Graves' hyperthyroidism and ophthalmopathy. The investigators amplified TCR beta CDR3 regions from RNA transcripts. TCR CDR3 regions were first amplified by RT-PCR with HTBI primers. TCRdb processed the multiplex PCR reads anew with MiXCR; each CDR3 protein has one entry. In the table there are 550,000 to 800,000 distinct CDR3 sequences, approximately 15% of which are singletons. The sequenced sample consisted of blood. These receptors originate from a man in his fifties with Graves' hyperthyroidism.

The CDR3: CASSIEGLSSYEQYF. In DNA form, the CDR3 reads TGTGCCAGTAGTATAGAGGGACTGAGCTCCTACGAGCAGTACTTC. V and J are TRBV19 and TRBJ2-7; possibly TRBD2 for D (6 bases). The germline V and J ends were trimmed by 0 bases and 0 bases, with 9 bases remaining between them. This CDR3 comprises 15 residues. Germline lookup yields CDR1 LNHDA and CDR2 SQIVND (reference sequence).

This clonotype was detected many times. V and J are TRBV28 and TRBJ2-1; 7 bases fit TRBD2. The V gene end was trimmed by 8 bases and the J gene end by 0 bases; junction bases not matched to a gene: 4. The CDR3 length is 14 residues. Germline-derived CDR1 and CDR2 are MDHEN and SYDVKM. CDR3 protein: CASRWEGSYNEQFF. CDR3 nucleotide sequence: TGTGCCAGCCGCTGGGAGGGCTCCTACAATGAGCAGTTCTTC.

This clonotype was seen ten or more times. V usage is TRBV10-3 and J usage is TRBJ1-2, with 10 bases that match TRBD1. V shed 3 bases and J 8 bases; nucleotides not matched to a gene: 6. Germline CDR1 is ENHRY and CDR2 is SYGVKD. The CDR3 is 14 residues long. CDR3 sequence (DNA): TGTGCCATCAGTGAAACGGGACAGGGGTACGGCTACACCTTC. Translation: CAISETGQGYGYTF.

The rearrangement uses TRBV29-1 and TRBJ2-3, with D perhaps TRBD2 (6 bases). The CDR3 has 16 amino acids. Germline V gives CDR1 SQVTM, CDR2 ANQGSEA. V shed 4 bases and J shed 2 bases, with 19 bases lying between them. This CDR3 is CSVVRTSSEFTDTQYF. The CDR3 DNA sequence: TGCAGCGTTGTACGTACTAGCAGTGAATTCACAGATACGCAGTATTTT.

This clonotype was counted at least ten times. The chain recombines TRBV6-5 with TRBJ2-7; D is unresolved. Germline CDR1 and CDR2: MNHEY and SVGAGI. The CDR3 is made up of 14 amino acids. Trimming stripped 2 bases from V and 5 bases from J, with 13 bases between. CDR3 amino acids: CASSYMGLFDEQYF. DNA for the CDR3: TGTGCCAGCAGTTACATGGGATTGTTCGACGAGCAGTACTTC.

This clonotype was seen a handful of times. This chain uses TRBV29-1 with TRBJ1-3; D is uncertain. CDR1 is SQVTM and CDR2 is ANQGSEA in the germline V gene. V gave up 7 bases and J gave up 0 bases, with 16 bases separating them. The CDR3 runs to 15 residues. Written as DNA, the CDR3 is TGCAGCGCCGAATCGGGCAGCACCTCTGGAAACACCATATATTTT. It codes for CSAESGSTSGNTIYF.

This clonotype was recorded a few times. CDR3 sequence reads: CASITGGASYEQYF. The CDR3 nucleotides read TGTGCCAGCATTACAGGAGGGGCATCCTACGAGCAGTACTTC. The J gene is TRBJ2-7, the V gene TRBV28; D may be TRBD2 (6 bases). Per germline, CDR1 MDHEN and CDR2 SYDVKM. Trimming took off 7 bases at V and 1 base at J, with 14 bases between the two ends. The CDR3 is 14 amino acids. Supplemented by reference TRBV28 and TRBJ2-7, the full variable domain reads DVKVTQSSRYLVKRTGEKVFLECVQDMDHENMFWYRQDPGLGLRLIYFSYDVKMKEKGDIPEGYSVSREKKERFSLILESASTNQTSMYLCASITGGASYEQYFGPGTRLTVT.

The gene calls are TRBV6-1 and TRBJ2-2; D is ambiguous. Germline V gives CDR1 MNHNS, CDR2 SASEGT. CDR3 length equals 15 residues. V was trimmed by 6 bases and J by 5 bases, leaving 16 bases between them. CDR3 amino acids: CASRIIGSQTGELFF. The CDR3 DNA reads as TGTGCCAGCAGAATAATCGGGTCTCAAACCGGGGAGCTGTTTTTT.

This clonotype was counted many times. The rearrangement uses TRBV10-3 and TRBJ2-6, with TRBD1 identical over 7 bases. Germline CDR1 ENHRY, CDR2 SYGVKD. This CDR3 comprises 17 residues. V was pared by 5 bases and J by 0 bases, with 7 bases of the junction left unmatched. CDR3 bases: TGTGCCATCAGTCCGGGACAGTTGGGCTCTGGGGCCAACGTCCTGACTTTC. Translation gives CAISPGQLGSGANVLTF.

There are many counts of this clonotype. J is TRBJ2-3 and V is TRBV27; 10 nucleotides line up with TRBD1. The J segment lost 4 bases and the V segment lost 1 base, leaving 8 bases of the junction unmatched. The germline gives CDR1 MNHEY, CDR2 SMNVEV (reference sequence). This CDR3 comprises 17 residues. The DNA of the CDR3 is TGTGCCAGCAGTTTATTCCCCGGGACAGGGGTGGCAGATACGCAGTATTTT. Its translation: CASSLFPGTGVADTQYF.

The rearrangement uses TRBV29-1 and TRBJ2-3, with 7 nucleotides matching TRBD2. Per germline, CDR1 SQVTM and CDR2 ANQGSEA. V lost 0 bases and J lost 5; bases outside the gene matches: 5. The CDR3 consists of 14 residues. The CDR3 is CSVEEGTMGDTQYF. CDR3 in DNA: TGCAGCGTTGAAGAGGGGACTATGGGAGATACGCAGTATTTT.

This clonotype was detected ten times or more. The chain employs TRBV6-2 or TRBV6-3 and TRBJ2-7; 7 bases are shared with TRBD1. This CDR3 is 14 amino acids long. CDR1 is MNHEY, CDR2 SVGEGT, per germline. V lost 7 bases and J lost 2; bases outside the gene matches: 8. This CDR3 reads CASTGDSPAYEQYF. Written as DNA, the CDR3 is TGTGCCAGCACCGGGGACAGTCCAGCCTACGAGCAGTACTTC.

This clonotype has ten or more counts. V and J are TRBV29-1 and TRBJ1-1; 12 bases align to TRBD1. This CDR3 is 15 amino acids long. V was pared by 6 bases and J by 6 bases, with 11 bases of the junction left unmatched. Germline V gene data show CDR1 as SQVTM and CDR2 as ANQGSEA. CDR3: CSVLKGDRGLAEAFF. The CDR3 DNA sequence: TGCAGCGTCCTAAAGGGGGACAGGGGGCTCGCTGAAGCTTTCTTT.

For this clonotype: Compared with germline, one end of the junction differs, possibly owing to a read error. The V and J genes are TRBV30 and TRBJ2-7, with 10 positions matching TRBD2. CDR3 size: 13 residues. Germline CDR1 and CDR2: GTSNPN and SVGIG (reference sequence). CDR3 sequence reads: CTWTGTSAHEQYF. The CDR3 DNA reads TGTACCTGGACTGGGACTAGCGCCCACGAGCAGTACTTC.

This chain connects TRBV7-9 to TRBJ1-5; D gene uncertain. The germline V and J ends were trimmed by 1 base and 4 bases, with 5 bases remaining between them. Germline assignment: CDR1 SEHNR and CDR2 FQNEAQ (reference sequence). The CDR3 totals 13 residues. This chain's CDR3 is CASSLVENQPQHF. DNA of the CDR3: TGTGCCAGCAGCTTAGTGGAAAATCAGCCCCAGCATTTT. The entire variable domain, with the rest obtained from reference TRBV7-9 and TRBJ1-5, is as follows: DTGVSQNPRHKITKRGQNVTFRCDPISEHNRLYWYRQTLGQGPEFLTYFQNEAQLEKSRLLSDRFSAERPKGSFSTLEIQRTEQGDSAMYLCASSLVENQPQHFGDGTRLSIL.

As for this clonotype: A much larger clone differs by one base, so this may be a read error. The rearrangement joins TRBV28 to TRBJ2-7; D is perhaps TRBD1 (6 bases). The V end was cut by 10 bases, the J end by 2 bases, with 15 bases between. The germline V gene has CDR1 MDHEN and CDR2 SYDVKM. The CDR3 spans 13 residues. DNA for the CDR3: TGTGCCACCAGGGTGACAGGAACCTACGAGCAGTACTTC. Translated: CATRVTGTYEQYF.

V is TRBV24-1 and J is TRBJ2-1, with 9 bases matching TRBD2. The CDR3 is 16 amino acids. J lost 6 bases, V lost 6 bases, and 11 bases had no gene match. In germline, CDR1 is KGHDR, CDR2 SFDVKD. The CDR3 spells CATSSSGEKIGNEQFF. CDR3 sequence (DNA): TGTGCCACCAGTTCTAGCGGGGAAAAAATAGGCAATGAGCAGTTCTTC.

This clonotype was observed at least ten times. The gene calls are TRBV5-1 and TRBJ2-5; 8 bases line up with TRBD2. The V gene end was trimmed by 3 bases and the J gene end by 4 bases; junction bases not matched to a gene: 14. The CDR3 sequence is 17 residues long. Germline V gives CDR1 SGHRS, CDR2 YFSETQ. The CDR3 sequence: CASSSVAGKVRGETQYF. The CDR3 DNA reads TGCGCCAGCAGCTCAGTAGCGGGAAAAGTAAGGGGAGAGACCCAGTACTTC.

This clonotype was observed at least ten times. V usage is TRBV6-1 and J usage is TRBJ1-5; possible D gene TRBD1, 5 bases. The CDR3 contains 15 residues. CDR1 MNHNS and CDR2 SASEGT come from the germline V gene. Trimming pared 3 bases from V and 4 bases from J, leaving 13 bases between. Written as DNA, the CDR3 is TGTGCCAGCAGTGAGGACACGTGGGGTAATCAGCCCCAGCATTTT. This encodes CASSEDTWGNQPQHF.

The chain carries TRBV28 and TRBJ2-7, with D perhaps matching TRBD1 (6 bases). CDR1 is MDHEN, CDR2 SYDVKM, per germline. CDR3 length: 12 residues. V was shortened by 7 bases and J by 2 bases, with 9 bases between the two germline ends. Here the CDR3 reads CASMDSTYEQYF. In DNA, the CDR3 is TGTGCCAGCATGGACAGTACCTACGAGCAGTACTTC.

This clonotype was found many times. The germline gene is not matched at one end of the junction; a read error may be the cause. V usage is TRBV7-2 and J usage is TRBJ2-3, with 13 bases identical to TRBD2. CDR3 length: 14 residues. Germline CDR1 reads SGHTA; CDR2 reads FQGNSA. The CDR3 loop reads CASGTSGTTDTQYF. In nucleotides, the CDR3 is TGCGCCAGCGGGACTAGCGGGACCACAGATACGCAGTATTTT.

The rearrangement uses TRBV19 and TRBJ2-2; TRBD1 matches at 8 bases. V lost 5 bases to trimming and J lost 7 bases; unmatched junction nucleotides: 12. The germline gives CDR1 LNHDA, CDR2 SQIVND (reference sequence). The CDR3 is 16 amino acids. The CDR3 DNA sequence: TGTGCCAGTAGTTCCCGGGACAGGCCCGGGCACGGGGAGCTGTTTTTT. Translating it yields CASSSRDRPGHGELFF.

V is TRBV7-8 and J is TRBJ1-1; perhaps TRBD1 as D (6 bases). V was cut by 5 bases and J by 6 bases, with 16 bases left in between. The CDR3 has 14 amino acids. Germline CDR1 reads SGHVS; CDR2 reads FQNEAQ. CDR3 sequence reads: CASSPGTLGAEAFF. CDR3 nucleotides: TGTGCCAGCAGCCCCGGGACATTGGGCGCTGAAGCTTTCTTT.